Listed below are T cell receptor beta chains from one sample, sequenced in a study of blood T cell repertoires in COVID-19. TCRdb's copy holds only in-frame clones and misses some; the assay was immunoSEQ multiplex PCR. The sample has more than 140,000 clones; 84% are singletons. Material: peripheral blood. These receptors were collected from a woman aged 45-65 years in a cohort sampled during active or convalescent COVID-19. CDR3s include the opening cysteine and the closing phenylalanine or tryptophan. Size tells how often a clone was seen (once, few, many) or the class of an expanded clone, and some rows leave it out.

>TRBV18|.|TRBJ2-7
CASSNGQSYEQYF
>TRBV27|.|TRBJ1-2
CASSLVFDRNYGYTF
>TRBV5-6|.|TRBJ2-5
CASSLDWDRGNYQETQYF
>TRBV12-3/TRBV12-4|.|TRBJ2-3
CASSRESTDTQYF
>TRBV6-6|.|TRBJ2-7
CASSITGQGFFEQYF
>TRBV7-9|.|TRBJ1-6
CASSFAGNSPLHF
>TRBV6-5|.|TRBJ2-1
CATTLLTGSYNEQFF
>TRBV7-3|.|TRBJ1-1
CASSRQRDTEAFF
>TRBV12-3/TRBV12-4|.|TRBJ2-3
CASERGSTDTQYF
>TRBV5-4|.|TRBJ2-1
CASSLRQDNEQFF
>TRBV6-6|once|TRBJ1-2
CASSVYTGDDGYTF
>TRBV3-1/TRBV3-2|.|TRBJ2-2
CASSQLRGTGELFF
>TRBV5-4|.|TRBJ1-4
CASSLRSGTGYEKLFF
>TRBV4-3|few|TRBJ2-1
CASSQDRGLAGYNEQFF
>TRBV6-1|.|TRBJ2-3
CASSEYSGGGADTQYF
>TRBV24-1|.|TRBJ2-5
CATSDPDQQETQYF
>TRBV5-6|.|TRBJ1-3
CASEGQFGNTIYF
>TRBV19|.|TRBJ2-7
CASSIAGTSSFEQYF
>TRBV6-4|.|TRBJ2-6
CASSGQGLTSGGPGANVLTF
>TRBV12-5|.|TRBJ2-3
CASGLPLRGLAGYTDTQYF
>TRBV19|.|TRBJ1-4
CASSSTTNEKLFF
>TRBV6-5|.|TRBJ1-2
CASSKPTGGGYTF
>TRBV6-4|.|TRBJ2-3
CASSTGGNTDTQYF
>TRBV6-5|.|TRBJ2-7
CASSPRTGWYEQYF
>TRBV6-5|once|TRBJ2-3
CASTILLQGGTQYF
>TRBV21-1|.|TRBJ1-4
CASHRVFEKLFF